This entry concerns a single T cell receptor beta chain. The source of the sample is a study of T cell responses to AZD1222 COVID-19 vaccine. Trimming cost V 7 bases and J 0 bases, with 9 bases left between them. The CDR3 has 14 amino acids. Per the germline V gene, CDR1 is MNHEY and CDR2 is SVGAGI. Libraries were prepared by immunoSEQ multiplex PCR; TCRdb keeps only in-frame clonotypes and omits some of them. The sample carries around 130,000 clones, around nine tenths recorded once. The V gene is TRBV6-5, the J gene TRBJ2-2; the D gene is possibly TRBD2 (5 bases). The source material was peripheral blood, sampled 28 days after the second AZD1222 dose. The clonotype comes from an adult who received the AZD1222 COVID-19 vaccine. The CDR3 is CASIISANTGELFF. Here the CDR3 DNA reads TGTGCCAGCATCATTAGCGCGAACACCGGGGAGCTGTTTTTT.